The clone carrying this T cell receptor beta chain was observed a single time. Profiling relied on immunoSEQ multiplex PCR, and the TCRdb table lists in-frame clones only, not all of them. This sample has approximately 670,000 clones, with over 80% found just once. This sample was taken from a study of blood T cell repertoires in COVID-19. Trimming at V came to 0 bases and at J to 4 bases, leaving 6 bases not matched to a gene. Germline CDR1 and CDR2: SGDLS and YYNGEE. CDR3 length: 15 amino acids. This receptor was taken from a woman younger than 35 with acute or convalescent COVID-19. The specimen was peripheral blood. The chain combines TRBV9 with TRBJ1-2; 7 bases agree with TRBD1. The CDR3 here is CASSVARQGGYGYTF. The CDR3 nucleotides are TGTGCCAGCAGCGTAGCTCGACAGGGTGGCTATGGCTACACCTTC.